This TCR beta chain was identified in a study of cytotoxic CD8 clonotypes in ibrutinib-treated CLL. On this clone: The antigen remains unidentified.

This CDR3 comprises 15 residues. V gave up 5 bases and J gave up 8 bases; unmatched junction bases: 8. Germline-derived CDR1 and CDR2 are MNHNS and SASEGT. Whole-study results and caveats: Clonality went higher at ibrutinib response and then dropped back toward baseline at progression. Patients with sustained remission and those progressing were sampled at differing times. Public clonotypes were seen rarely and were contracted or stable on treatment. At the start, clonality exceeded age-matched healthy donors and followed circulating CD8+ T-cell counts.

Here immunoSEQ multiplex PCR was the method, and the copy in TCRdb shows in-frame clones only, minus some. The data hold approximately 100,000 clones, with about 58% observed a single time. The J gene is TRBJ1-6, the V gene TRBV6-1; TRBD1 agrees at 8 bases. The sequencing here drew on PBMCs, taken after 24 months of ibrutinib treatment. This sequence was found in a human donor with chronic lymphocytic leukemia. In nucleotides, the CDR3 is TGTGCCAGCAGTCTGGGGACAGGAGGAGATTCACCCCTCCACTTT. It codes for CASSLGTGGDSPLHF.